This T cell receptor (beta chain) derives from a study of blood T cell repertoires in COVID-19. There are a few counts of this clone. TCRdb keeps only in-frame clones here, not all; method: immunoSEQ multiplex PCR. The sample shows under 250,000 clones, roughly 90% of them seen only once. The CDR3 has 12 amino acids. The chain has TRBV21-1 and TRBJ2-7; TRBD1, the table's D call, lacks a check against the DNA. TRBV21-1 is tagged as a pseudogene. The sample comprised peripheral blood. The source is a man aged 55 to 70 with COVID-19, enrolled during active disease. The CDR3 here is CASSKAGRSQYF. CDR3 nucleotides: TGTGCCAGCAGCAAAGCTGGCAGGTCACAGTACTTC.